A single sample gave rise to the 22 T cell receptor beta chains below, sequenced in a study of T cell responses to AZD1222 COVID-19 vaccine. The assay was immunoSEQ multiplex PCR, and TCRdb's table has in-frame clones only and misses some. The sample holds 93,000 or so clones; 90% to 95% are singletons and the top ten take 35% to 50%. The material sequenced was peripheral blood, taken on day 0 of AZD1222 vaccination. These receptors came from an adult in good health.

The chain couples TRBV10-3 to TRBJ2-7; D is undetermined. V gave up 4 bases and J gave up 2 bases, with 12 bases separating them. The germline gives CDR1 ENHRY, CDR2 SYGVKD. The CDR3 has 14 residues. CDR3 in amino acids: CAISVKGRTYEQYF. CDR3 DNA: TGTGCCATCAGTGTTAAAGGGCGTACCTACGAGCAGTACTTC.

The chain couples TRBV6-4 to TRBJ2-6, with a possible D match to TRBD2 (5 bases). Germline V gene data show CDR1 as MRHNA and CDR2 as SNTAGT. V was clipped by 0 bases and J by 5 bases, with 14 bases between them. This CDR3 has 17 amino acids. CDR3 sequence (DNA): TGTGCCAGCAGTGACTCGAAAAGCGGAGCAAGGGCCAACGTCCTGACTTTC. Protein sequence: CASSDSKSGARANVLTF.

The chain is built from TRBV10-3 and TRBJ2-1; D may correspond to TRBD1 or TRBD2 (5 bases each). The CDR3 loop spans 14 amino acids. The germline V and J ends were trimmed by 0 bases and 6 bases, with 9 bases remaining between them. Germline V gives CDR1 ENHRY, CDR2 SYGVKD. CDR3 region: CAISESMGVNEQFF. CDR3 sequence (DNA): TGTGCCATCAGTGAGTCGATGGGGGTCAATGAGCAGTTCTTC.

A single count supports this clone. The chain has TRBV9 and TRBJ2-1; 12 bases are a match to TRBD2. The length of the CDR3 is 15 residues. CDR1 is SGDLS and CDR2 is YYNGEE in the germline V gene. Trimming cost V 8 bases and J 7 bases; bases outside gene matches: 10. The CDR3 sequence is CARGRTSGDENEQFF. In nucleotides, the CDR3 is TGTGCCAGGGGTCGGACTAGCGGGGATGAGAATGAGCAGTTCTTC. The whole variable domain, filled in from reference TRBV9 and TRBJ2-1, reads DSGVTQTPKHLITATGQRVTLRCSPRSGDLSVYWYQQSLDQGLQFLIQYYNGEERAKGNILERFSAQQFPDLHSELNLSSLELGDSALYFCARGRTSGDENEQFFGPGTRLTVL.

This clone was observed at least ten times. Written as DNA, the CDR3 is TGTGCCAGCGGGTTACAGGGGGCTAATCAGCCCCAGCATTTT. Amino acids: CASGLQGANQPQHF. J is TRBJ1-5 and V is TRBV27; 9 bases are a match to TRBD1. Germline-derived CDR1 and CDR2 are MNHEY and SMNVEV (reference sequence). This CDR3 comprises 14 residues. Unmatched junction bases numbered 6, after V lost 8 bases and J lost 4 bases.

The chain couples TRBV11-2 to TRBJ2-7, with a possible D match to TRBD1 (7 bases). The CDR3 runs 14 residues. CDR1 is SGHAT and CDR2 is FQNNGV in the germline V gene. V was shortened by 1 base and J by 5 bases, with 12 bases between the two germline ends. The CDR3 spells CASSLVGGGDEQYF. The CDR3 nucleotides are TGTGCCAGCAGCTTAGTTGGAGGGGGCGACGAGCAGTACTTC.

This clone has a handful of counts. This sequence joins TRBV5-4 and TRBJ2-5, with a weak D call TRBD1 (6 bases). This CDR3 is 15 amino acids long. CDR1 SGHNT and CDR2 YYREEE come from the germline V gene (reference sequence). The V gene lost 1 base and the J gene lost 7 bases, with 17 bases spanning the gap. The CDR3 reads CASSLNRAGERTQYF. DNA for the CDR3: TGTGCCAGCAGCTTGAACAGGGCCGGGGAGAGGACCCAGTACTTC.

This clone has just one count. This chain joins TRBV2 and TRBJ2-7, with 11 bases that match TRBD2. The V segment lost 5 bases and the J segment 3 bases; nucleotides outside the gene matches: 3. The CDR3 sequence is 14 residues long. Per germline, CDR1 SNHLY and CDR2 FYNNEI. CDR3 protein: CASSRLAGSYEQYF. CDR3 DNA sequence: TGTGCCAGCAGTCGACTAGCGGGAAGCTACGAGCAGTACTTC.

This chain joins TRBV27 and TRBJ2-7; 8 nucleotides match TRBD2. The CDR3 consists of 22 residues. From germline, CDR1 is MNHEY and CDR2 SMNVEV (reference sequence). The V and J ends lost 8 bases and 6 bases, in that order; junction bases with no gene match: 36. CDR3 bases: TGTGCCAGCCATCCCTGGGGCAGGGTAAGTAGTCGGGAGGGCTCGGATCGAGGCGAGCAGTACTTC. It codes for CASHPWGRVSSREGSDRGEQYF.

This chain connects TRBV6-1 to TRBJ2-1; TRBD2 matches 12 bases. V lost 4 bases, J lost 0 bases, and 4 bases stayed unmatched. This CDR3 spans 17 amino acids. CDR1 is MNHNS and CDR2 is SASEGT in the germline V gene. The CDR3 DNA sequence: TGTGCCAGCAGTGGACAGACTAGCGGGAGCTCCTACAATGAGCAGTTCTTC. It is translated as CASSGQTSGSSYNEQFF.

The chain couples TRBV11-2 to TRBJ1-2, with D unresolved. Germline CDR1 reads SGHAT; CDR2 reads FQNNGV. V lost 1 base and J lost 0, with 3 bases in between. The CDR3 consists of 13 residues. The CDR3 loop is CASSLGANYGYTF. The CDR3 DNA sequence: TGTGCCAGCAGCTTAGGGGCTAACTATGGCTACACCTTC.

A single count supports this clone. This chain links TRBV2 with TRBJ2-7; TRBD1 is a possible D gene (6 bases). Trimming removed 6 bases at V and 0 bases at J, with 15 bases between. The germline gives CDR1 SNHLY, CDR2 FYNNEI. CDR3 length: 15 residues. The CDR3 spells CASRDQGIGSYEQYF. The CDR3 DNA reads as TGTGCCAGCAGGGACCAGGGGATCGGCTCCTACGAGCAGTACTTC.

The V and J genes are TRBV20-1 and TRBJ2-7; maybe TRBD1 (5 bases). The CDR3 sequence is 11 residues long. Looked up from germline, CDR1 is DFQATT and CDR2 is SNEGSKA (reference sequence). The V end lost 2 bases, the J end lost 4 bases, and 6 bases lay between the germline ends. CDR3 nucleotide sequence: TGCAGTGCTAGAAAGGGGTACGAGCAGTACTTC. Translation gives CSARKGYEQYF.

CDR3 DNA sequence: TGTGCCAGCAGTTTCACGGGGTACGGCGGGGGAGCTCCCGGGGAGCTGTTTTTT. This sequence encodes CASSFTGYGGGAPGELFF. The chain joins TRBV28 to TRBJ2-2; 7 bases are a match to TRBD2. V lost 3 bases, J lost 6 bases, and 16 bases stayed unmatched. CDR1 is MDHEN, CDR2 SYDVKM, per germline. The CDR3 spans 18 residues.

This clone has more than one count but fewer than ten. V and J are TRBV6-5 and TRBJ2-7; 9 bases agree with TRBD1. The germline V gene has CDR1 MNHEY and CDR2 SVGAGI. The CDR3 is made up of 16 amino acids. The ends lost 2 bases at V and 3 bases at J; junction bases unmatched: 8. The CDR3 DNA reads as TGTGCCAGCAGTTACCATGCCGGGACAGGGTACTACGAGCAGTACTTC. It encodes CASSYHAGTGYYEQYF.

The chain has TRBV28 and TRBJ2-7, with 10 bases matching TRBD1. Per germline, CDR1 MDHEN and CDR2 SYDVKM. CDR3 length: 16 amino acids. The junction had 7 bases not matched to a gene; V was cut back by 5 bases and J by 0 bases. CDR3 residues: CASSPPGTGASYEQYF. The CDR3 DNA sequence: TGTGCCAGCAGTCCCCCCGGGACAGGGGCCTCCTACGAGCAGTACTTC.

The V gene is TRBV4-1, the J gene TRBJ1-1; tentative D call: TRBD1 (6 bases). Trimming pared 4 bases from V and 0 bases from J, leaving 12 bases between. The CDR3 is 15 residues long. Germline lookup yields CDR1 MGHRA and CDR2 YSYEKL. CDR3 DNA: TGCGCCAGCAGCCTTCGGGGGGGGCTGAACACTGAAGCTTTCTTT. Protein product: CASSLRGGLNTEAFF.

The V call is TRBV6-5, the J call TRBJ1-2, with a weak D call TRBD1 (5 bases). This CDR3 is built from 12 residues. Trimming took off 2 bases at V and 6 bases at J, with 7 bases between the two ends. Per the germline V gene, CDR1 is MNHEY and CDR2 is SVGAGI. The CDR3, as DNA: TGTGCCAGCAGTTACCGGGGGGATGGCTACACCTTC. Residues: CASSYRGDGYTF.

The rearrangement uses TRBV25-1 and TRBJ2-1; 12 bases map to TRBD2. This CDR3 spans 16 amino acids. The germline V gene encodes CDR1 MGHDK and CDR2 SYGVNS. V shed 3 bases and J 9 bases; nucleotides not matched to a gene: 9. CDR3 DNA: TGTGCCAGCAGTGACCCTAGCGGGAGGGCCTTATCTGAGCAGTTCTTC. Its protein is CASSDPSGRALSEQFF. Filled out from reference TRBV25-1 and TRBJ2-1, the complete variable domain reads EADIYQTPRYLVIGTGKKITLECSQTMGHDKMYWYQQDPGMELHLIHYSYGVNSTEKGDLSSESTVSRIRTEHFPLTLESARPSHTSQYLCASSDPSGRALSEQFFGPGTRLTVL.

The chain links TRBV27 to TRBJ2-7; D is ambiguous. This CDR3 is built from 10 residues. The V end lost 7 bases, the J end lost 1 base, and 2 bases lay between the germline ends. Germline V CDR1 and CDR2: MNHEY, SMNVEV (reference sequence). The CDR3 nucleotides read TGTGCCAGCAAGTCCTACGAGCAGTACTTC. It codes for CASKSYEQYF.

This clone occurred once. The chain is built from TRBV5-6 and TRBJ2-7; D is unclear. The CDR3 has 14 amino acids. CDR1 is SGHDT and CDR2 is YYEEEE in the germline V gene. V shed 1 base and J shed 0 bases, with 8 bases lying between them. The DNA for the CDR3 is TGTGCCAGCAGCTTGTTTGGATTCTCCTACGAGCAGTACTTC. Its protein product is CASSLFGFSYEQYF.

This sequence joins TRBV3-1 (or the pseudogene TRBV3-2) and TRBJ1-4; D is unclear. The CDR3 runs to 12 residues. Trimming took off 1 base at V and 6 bases at J, with 3 bases between the two ends. Germline loops: CDR1 LGHDT, CDR2 YNNKEL (reference sequence). The CDR3 region has the DNA TGTGCCAGCAGCCAAGGCTATGAAAAACTGTTTTTT. This codes for CASSQGYEKLFF.